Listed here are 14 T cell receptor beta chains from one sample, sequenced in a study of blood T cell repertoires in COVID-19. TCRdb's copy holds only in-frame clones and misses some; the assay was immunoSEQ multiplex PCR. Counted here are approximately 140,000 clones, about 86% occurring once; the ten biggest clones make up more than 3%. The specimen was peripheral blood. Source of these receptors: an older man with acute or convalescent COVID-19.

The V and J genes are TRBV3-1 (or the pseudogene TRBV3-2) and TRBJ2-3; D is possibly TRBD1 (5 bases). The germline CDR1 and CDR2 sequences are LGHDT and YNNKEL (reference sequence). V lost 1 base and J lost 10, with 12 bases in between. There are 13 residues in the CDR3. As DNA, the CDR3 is TGTGCCAGCAGCCAAGGCCAGAACAGGCCGCAGTATTTT. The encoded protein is CASSQGQNRPQYF.

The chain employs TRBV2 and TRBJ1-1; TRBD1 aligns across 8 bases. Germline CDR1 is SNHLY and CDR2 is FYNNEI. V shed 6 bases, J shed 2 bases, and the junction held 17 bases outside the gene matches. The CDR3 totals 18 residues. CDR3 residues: CASRDWTGPSRFNTEAFF. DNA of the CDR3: TGTGCCAGCAGGGATTGGACAGGGCCCTCCAGATTCAACACTGAAGCTTTCTTT.

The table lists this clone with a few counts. For the CDR3, the DNA is TGTGCCAGCAGTCGCGACTGGGGGGGGCGAAATAATTCACCCCTCCACTTT. As protein: CASSRDWGGRNNSPLHF. The gene calls are TRBV28 and TRBJ1-6; possibly TRBD1 for D (6 bases). Germline V gives CDR1 MDHEN, CDR2 SYDVKM. V lost 5 bases and J 5 bases, leaving 19 bases between the germline ends. The CDR3 has 17 amino acids.

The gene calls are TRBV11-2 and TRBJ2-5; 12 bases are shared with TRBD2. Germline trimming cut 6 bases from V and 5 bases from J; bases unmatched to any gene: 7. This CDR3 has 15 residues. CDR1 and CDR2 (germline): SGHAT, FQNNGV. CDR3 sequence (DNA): TGTGCCAGCAGTTTCCTAGCGGGAGGGTTGGAGACCCAGTACTTC. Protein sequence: CASSFLAGGLETQYF.

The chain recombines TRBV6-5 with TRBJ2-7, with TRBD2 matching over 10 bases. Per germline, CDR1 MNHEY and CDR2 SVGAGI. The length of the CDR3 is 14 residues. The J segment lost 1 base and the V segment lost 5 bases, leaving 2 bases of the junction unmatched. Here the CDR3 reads CASSPTSGSYEQYF. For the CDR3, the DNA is TGTGCCAGCAGTCCGACTAGCGGGTCCTACGAGCAGTACTTC.

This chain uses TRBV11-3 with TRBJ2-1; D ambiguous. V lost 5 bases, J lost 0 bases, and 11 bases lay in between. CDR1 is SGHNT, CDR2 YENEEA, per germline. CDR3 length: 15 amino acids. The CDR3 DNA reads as TGTGCCAGCAGCCCTTTAGCCAGCTCCTACAATGAGCAGTTCTTC. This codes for CASSPLASSYNEQFF.

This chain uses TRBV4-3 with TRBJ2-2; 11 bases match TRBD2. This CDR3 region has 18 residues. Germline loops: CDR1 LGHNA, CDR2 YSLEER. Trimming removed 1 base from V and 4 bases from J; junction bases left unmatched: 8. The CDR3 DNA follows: TGCGCCAGCAGCCAAGCCCCCATAGCGGGAGGGTCCACCGGGGAGCTGTTTTTT. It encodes CASSQAPIAGGSTGELFF.

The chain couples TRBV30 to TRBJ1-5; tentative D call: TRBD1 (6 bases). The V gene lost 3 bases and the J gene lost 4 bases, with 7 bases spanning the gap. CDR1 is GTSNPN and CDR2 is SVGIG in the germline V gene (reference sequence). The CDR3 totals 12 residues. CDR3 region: CAWSTGNQPQHF. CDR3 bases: TGTGCCTGGAGCACAGGGAATCAGCCCCAGCATTTT.

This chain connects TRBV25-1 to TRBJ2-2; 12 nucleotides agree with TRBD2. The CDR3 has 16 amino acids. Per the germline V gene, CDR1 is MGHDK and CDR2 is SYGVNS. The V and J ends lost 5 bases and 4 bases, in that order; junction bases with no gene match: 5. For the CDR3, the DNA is TGTGCCAGCAGTCTAGCGGGAGGGGCAAGCACCGGGGAGCTGTTTTTT. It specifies CASSLAGGASTGELFF.

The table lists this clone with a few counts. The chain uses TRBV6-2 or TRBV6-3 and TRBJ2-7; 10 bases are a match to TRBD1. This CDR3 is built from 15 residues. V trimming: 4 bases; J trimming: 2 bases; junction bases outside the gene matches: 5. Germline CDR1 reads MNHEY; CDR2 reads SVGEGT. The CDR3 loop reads CASSSRTGGTYEQYF. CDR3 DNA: TGTGCCAGCAGTTCTAGGACAGGGGGAACCTACGAGCAGTACTTC.

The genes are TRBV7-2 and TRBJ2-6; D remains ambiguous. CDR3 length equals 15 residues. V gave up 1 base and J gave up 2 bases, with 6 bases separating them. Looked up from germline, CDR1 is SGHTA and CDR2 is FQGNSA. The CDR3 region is CASSLDGPGANVLTF. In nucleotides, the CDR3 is TGTGCCAGCAGCTTAGATGGGCCTGGGGCCAACGTCCTGACTTTC.

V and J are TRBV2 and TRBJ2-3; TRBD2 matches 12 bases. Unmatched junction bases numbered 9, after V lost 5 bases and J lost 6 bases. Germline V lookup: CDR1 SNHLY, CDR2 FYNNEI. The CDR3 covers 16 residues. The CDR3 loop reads CASSFTTSGSGDTQYF. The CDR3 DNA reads TGTGCCAGCAGTTTTACGACTAGCGGGAGTGGGGATACGCAGTATTTT. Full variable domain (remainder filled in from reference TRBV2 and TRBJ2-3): EPEVTQTPSHQVTQMGQEVILRCVPISNHLYFYWYRQILGQKVEFLVSFYNNEISEKSEIFDDQFSVERPDGSNFTLKIRSTKLEDSAMYFCASSFTTSGSGDTQYFGPGTRLTVL.

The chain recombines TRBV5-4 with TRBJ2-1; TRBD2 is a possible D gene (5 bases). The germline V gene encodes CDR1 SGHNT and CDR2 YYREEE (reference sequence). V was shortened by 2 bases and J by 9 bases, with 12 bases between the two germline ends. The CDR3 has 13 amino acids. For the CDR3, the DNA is TGTGCCAGCAGCTTTGCCGGGAACACTGAGCAGTTCTTC. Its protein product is CASSFAGNTEQFF.

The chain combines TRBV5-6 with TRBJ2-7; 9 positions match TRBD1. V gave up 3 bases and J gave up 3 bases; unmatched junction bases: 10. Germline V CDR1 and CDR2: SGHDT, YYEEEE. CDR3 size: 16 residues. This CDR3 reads CASSSGGTGPFYEQYF. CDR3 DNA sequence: TGTGCCAGCAGCTCCGGGGGGACAGGGCCTTTCTACGAGCAGTACTTC.